Each of the 14 T cell receptor beta chains below was sequenced from the same sample in a study of T cell responses to AZD1222 COVID-19 vaccine (dated by TCRdb to the early 2020s). What the time point label conveys for this sample: about 28 days (+/-7) after the second vaccine dose. Preparation of the library involved the immunoSEQ multiplex PCR assay. TCRdb holds this immuneACCESS table with in-frame rearrangements only. Some clones are missing; in checked studies, unresolved V genes explain under half, and the rest has no known cause. The sample records under 200,000 clones, around 85% of which are singletons. 0.95% to 1.1% of the sample comes from the top ten. The source was peripheral blood, collected 28 days after the second AZD1222 dose. The receptor set was obtained from an adult who received the AZD1222 COVID-19 vaccine.

The genes are TRBV2 and TRBJ2-3; D might be TRBD1 or TRBD2, each matching 5 bases. Trimming left V 6 bases short and J 3 bases short, with 10 bases between. This CDR3 has 13 amino acids. CDR1 and CDR2 (germline): SNHLY, FYNNEI. The DNA for the CDR3 is TGTGCCAGCAGAAGGGGAGAGACAGATACGCAGTATTTT. Translation: CASRRGETDTQYF.

This clone was counted a single time. The chain links TRBV12-1 to TRBJ2-1; no check of the table's D call, TRBD2, against the DNA was made. TRBV12-1 has pseudogene status. The CDR3 is made up of 17 amino acids. The DNA for the CDR3 is TGTGCCAGCACCGTGACGGGTTATATCCCCCCTAGGAATGAGCAGTTCTTC. Its translation: CASTVTGYIPPRNEQFF.

The chain links TRBV10-3 to TRBJ1-3, with no clear D. The CDR3 totals 13 residues. Germline CDR1 is ENHRY and CDR2 is SYGVKD. Trimming cost V 0 bases and J 4 bases, with 4 bases left between them. In DNA form, the CDR3 reads TGTGCCATCAGTGAGTCGATGGGAAACACCATATATTTT. Protein: CAISESMGNTIYF.

CDR3 in amino acids: CAVGQTNEKLFF. CDR3 nucleotide sequence: TGTGCCGTCGGACAAACTAATGAAAAACTGTTTTTT. The gene calls are TRBV10-3 and TRBJ1-4, with D maybe TRBD1 (5 bases). Germline V gene sequence: CDR1 ENHRY, CDR2 SYGVKD. Deletions cut 11 bases from V and 1 base from J, with 8 bases between. The CDR3 runs to 12 residues.

This clone was counted once. The rearrangement joins TRBV6-5 to TRBJ2-7; TRBD1 agrees at 9 bases. Germline V CDR1 and CDR2: MNHEY, SVGAGI. The CDR3 runs to 15 residues. After removal of 4 bases from V and 2 bases from J, the junction contained 6 bases not matched to a gene. This chain's CDR3 is CASSSVGTGPYEQYF. The CDR3 coding sequence is TGTGCCAGCAGTTCTGTAGGGACAGGGCCCTACGAGCAGTACTTC.

This chain uses TRBV19 with TRBJ1-5; D unclear. V was clipped by 1 base and J by 3 bases, with 16 bases between them. The CDR3 has 17 amino acids. In germline, CDR1 is LNHDA, CDR2 SQIVND (reference sequence). The CDR3 loop reads CASSIGISGRPNQPQHF. Here the CDR3 DNA reads TGTGCCAGTAGTATAGGGATTTCGGGCAGACCCAATCAGCCCCAGCATTTT. Full variable domain (outside the CDR3, taken from reference TRBV19 and TRBJ1-5): DGGITQSPKYLFRKEGQNVTLSCEQNLNHDAMYWYRQDPGQGLRLIYYSQIVNDFQKGDIAEGYSVSREKKESFPLTVTSAQKNPTAFYLCASSIGISGRPNQPQHFGDGTRLSIL.

V usage is TRBV7-9 and J usage is TRBJ2-1, with 7 bases matching TRBD2. V gave up 3 bases and J gave up 6 bases; unmatched junction bases: 8. Germline CDR1 and CDR2: SEHNR and FQNEAQ (reference sequence). The CDR3 is made up of 15 amino acids. In DNA form, the CDR3 reads TGTGCCAGCAGCTTTCGACTAGCTGTGGGCAATGAGCAGTTCTTC. It specifies CASSFRLAVGNEQFF.

The rearrangement joins TRBV4-1 to TRBJ1-1; D perhaps matches TRBD1 (6 bases). Trimming left V 4 bases short and J 6 bases short, with 21 bases between. The length of the CDR3 is 16 residues. Germline-derived CDR1 and CDR2 are MGHRA and YSYEKL. CDR3 sequence (DNA): TGCGCCAGCAGCCCCGGCGGAGGGGGGGGGTTCGCTGAAGCTTTCTTT. Translated, it gives CASSPGGGGGFAEAFF.

DNA of the CDR3: TGTGCCAGCAGAACAACAGGGTACCTGGGGGAAGCTTTCTTT. Encoded protein: CASRTTGYLGEAFF. This chain joins TRBV27 and TRBJ1-1; the D gene is possibly TRBD1 (6 bases). Per the germline V gene, CDR1 is MNHEY and CDR2 is SMNVEV (reference sequence). Trimming shortened V by 6 bases and J by 8 bases, and 19 bases separated the two germline ends. The CDR3 spans 14 residues.

This clone was detected a few times. The V and J genes are TRBV28 and TRBJ1-2; a weak D match, TRBD1 (5 bases). Germline loops: CDR1 MDHEN, CDR2 SYDVKM. This CDR3 spans 14 amino acids. V gave up 2 bases and J gave up 3 bases, with 10 bases separating them. CDR3 loop: CASSLGSGHYGYTF. CDR3 coding DNA: TGTGCCAGCAGTTTAGGGTCAGGGCACTATGGCTACACCTTC.

This chain connects TRBV19 to TRBJ1-1, with D perhaps TRBD1 (5 bases). This CDR3 contains 14 residues. The germline V and J ends were trimmed by 5 bases and 3 bases, with 13 bases remaining between them. Germline CDR1 is LNHDA and CDR2 is SQIVND (reference sequence). CDR3 protein: CASSQDRRYTEAFF. The CDR3 nucleotides are TGTGCCAGTAGTCAAGACAGACGGTACACTGAAGCTTTCTTT. The complete variable domain, with remaining parts taken from reference TRBV19 and TRBJ1-1, reads DGGITQSPKYLFRKEGQNVTLSCEQNLNHDAMYWYRQDPGQGLRLIYYSQIVNDFQKGDIAEGYSVSREKKESFPLTVTSAQKNPTAFYLCASSQDRRYTEAFFGQGTRLTVV.

V gene TRBV5-1 combines with J gene TRBJ2-7; 8 bases agree with TRBD1. The CDR3 consists of 14 residues. V dropped 5 bases and J dropped 4; count of bases not matched to a gene: 8. Looked up from germline, CDR1 is SGHRS and CDR2 is YFSETQ. The CDR3 DNA sequence: TGCGCCAGCAGGAACAGGGGGATGACATACGAGCAGTACTTC. Protein product: CASRNRGMTYEQYF.

The CDR3, as DNA: TGTGCCACCAGCAGAGATGTCAGTGGGCGCTCATATGAAGCTTTCTTT. Protein: CATSRDVSGRSYEAFF. The rearrangement uses TRBV15 and TRBJ1-1; D remains ambiguous. Trimming removed 0 bases at V and 7 bases at J, with 18 bases between. Germline V gives CDR1 LNHNV, CDR2 YYDKDF (reference sequence). This CDR3 region has 16 residues.

The rearrangement joins TRBV5-1 to TRBJ1-4, with D perhaps TRBD1 (6 bases). CDR3 length: 14 residues. CDR1 is SGHRS and CDR2 is YFSETQ in the germline V gene. V dropped 0 bases and J dropped 6 bases, with 9 bases sitting between them. This CDR3 is CASSLDRAYEKLFF. CDR3 nucleotide sequence: TGCGCCAGCAGCTTGGACAGGGCCTATGAAAAACTGTTTTTT.